This T cell receptor (beta chain) was recorded in a study of T cell responses to AZD1222 COVID-19 vaccine. Study findings and constraints: Spike regions recognized by vaccine-associated CD4 TCRs spanned the protein, led by 160-218 and 743-854. Donors were chiefly white British, with a greater number of females, and clonal diversity was perhaps underestimated.

Germline CDR1 and CDR2: SQVTM and ANQGSEA. The CDR3 is 12 amino acids. Trimming left V 6 bases short and J 0 bases short, with 5 bases between. Of note for this clone: Its antigen is currently unknown.

The assay was immunoSEQ multiplex PCR, and TCRdb's table has in-frame clones only and misses some. The top ten hold 4.5% to 6% of the sample, which has around 88,000 clones, roughly 86% seen once. The origin of this receptor is an adult in good health. This rearrangement joins TRBV29-1 to TRBJ2-2, with D unresolved. Sample: peripheral blood, taken on day 0 of AZD1222 vaccination. The CDR3 protein is CSVTANTGELFF. CDR3 nucleotides: TGCAGCGTGACGGCGAACACCGGGGAGCTGTTTTTT.